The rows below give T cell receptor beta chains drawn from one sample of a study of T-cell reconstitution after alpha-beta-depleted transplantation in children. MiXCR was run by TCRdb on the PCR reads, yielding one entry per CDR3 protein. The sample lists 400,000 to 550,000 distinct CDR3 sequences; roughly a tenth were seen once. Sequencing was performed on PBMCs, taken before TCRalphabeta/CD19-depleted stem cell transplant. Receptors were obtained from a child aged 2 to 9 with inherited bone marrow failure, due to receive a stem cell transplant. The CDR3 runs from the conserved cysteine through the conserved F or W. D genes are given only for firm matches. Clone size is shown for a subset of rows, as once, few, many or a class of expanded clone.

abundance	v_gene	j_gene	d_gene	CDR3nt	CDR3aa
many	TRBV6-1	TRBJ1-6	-	TGTGCCAGCAGCTCGCGGGACTCCCGCCCCTATAATTCACCCCTCCACTTT	CASSSRDSRPYNSPLHF
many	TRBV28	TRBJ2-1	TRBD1	TGTGCCAGCAGTTTATACAGGACAGGGCATGAGCAGTTCTTC	CASSLYRTGHEQFF
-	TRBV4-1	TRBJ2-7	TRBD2	TGCGCCAGCAGCCAACTACCGGGACTAGCGAACTACGAGCAGTACTTC	CASSQLPGLANYEQYF
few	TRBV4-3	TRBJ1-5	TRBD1	TGCGCCAGCAGCCAAGAACTGAGACAGGGTTTTGGACAGCCCCAGCATTTT	CASSQELRQGFGQPQHF
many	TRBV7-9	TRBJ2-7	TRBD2	TGTGCCAGCAGCGACCGGCTAGCGGCAGATGGCGAGCAGTACTTC	CASSDRLAADGEQYF
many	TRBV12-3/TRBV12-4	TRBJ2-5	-	TGTGCCAGCAGTACCCAAGAGGTCCAAGAGACCCAGTACTTC	CASSTQEVQETQYF
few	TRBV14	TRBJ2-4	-	TGTGCCAGCAGCCGGGGGGTAGAAAAGTACTTC	CASSRGVEKYF
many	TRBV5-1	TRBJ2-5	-	TGCGCCAGCAGCTTGGCCGGATCGGGATTCCAAGAGACCCAGTACTTC	CASSLAGSGFQETQYF
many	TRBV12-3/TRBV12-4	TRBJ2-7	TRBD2	TGTGCCAGCGGGACTAGCGAAAAGTACGAGCAGTACTTC	CASGTSEKYEQYF
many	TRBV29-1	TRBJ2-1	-	TGCAGCGTTGAACACAATGAGCAGTTCTTC	CSVEHNEQFF
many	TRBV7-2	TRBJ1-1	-	TGTGCCAGCAGCTTAGGGCTAACAGGGAACACTGAAGCTTTCTTT	CASSLGLTGNTEAFF
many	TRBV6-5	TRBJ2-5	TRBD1	TGTGCCAGCAGTTACTCGACAGGGGAAGAGACCCAGTACTTC	CASSYSTGEETQYF
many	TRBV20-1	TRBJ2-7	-	TGCAGTGCTAGACTTCGCGGGATCTACGAGCAGTACTTC	CSARLRGIYEQYF
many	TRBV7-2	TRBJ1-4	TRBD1	TGTGCCAGCAGCCCTGAGGACAGGGGAAGCCGAAAACTGTTTTTT	CASSPEDRGSRKLFF
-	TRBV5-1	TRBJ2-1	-	TGCGCCAGCAGCTCGCTCGTACTAGGCGGAGGTGGCAATGAGCAGTTCTTC	CASSSLVLGGGGNEQFF
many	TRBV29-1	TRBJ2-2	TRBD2	TGCAGCGTTGAAGGAGGGACTAGCGGGAGTACCGGGGAGCTGTTTTTT	CSVEGGTSGSTGELFF
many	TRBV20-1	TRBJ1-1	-	TGCAGTGCTAGAGGGTGGAGCACTGAAGCTTTCTTT	CSARGWSTEAFF
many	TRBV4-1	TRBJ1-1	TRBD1	TGCGCCAGCAGCCTCAGAGGGGACAGGGTCGGAGAGAACACTGAAGCTTTCTTT	CASSLRGDRVGENTEAFF
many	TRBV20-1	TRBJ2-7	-	TGCAGTGCTAGCTCCTTTGCGGTCTACGAGCAGTACTTC	CSASSFAVYEQYF
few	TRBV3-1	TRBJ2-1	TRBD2	TGTGCCAGCAGCCAAATCCGACTAGCCTCCTACAATGAGCAGTTCTTC	CASSQIRLASYNEQFF
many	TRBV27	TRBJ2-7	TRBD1	TGTGCCAGCGGCAACAGGGGCCACGAGCAGTACTTC	CASGNRGHEQYF
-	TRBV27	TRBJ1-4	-	TGTGCCAGCAGAAGCCTTGGGCAGGGAACTAATGAAAAACTGTTTTTT	CASRSLGQGTNEKLFF
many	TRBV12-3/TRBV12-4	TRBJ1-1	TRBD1	TGTGCCAGCAGTTTCGGGACAGGGCATATAGTACCGGGCACTGAAGCTTTCTTT	CASSFGTGHIVPGTEAFF
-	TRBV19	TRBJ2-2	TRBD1	TGTGCCAGTAGTATGGACAGGGACACCGGGGAGCTGTTTTTT	CASSMDRDTGELFF
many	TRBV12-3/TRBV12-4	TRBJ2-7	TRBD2	TGTGCCAGCAGCTTTGGACTAGCGGGAGGCGAGCAGTACTTC	CASSFGLAGGEQYF
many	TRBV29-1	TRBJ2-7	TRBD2	TGCAGCGTTGGGACTAGCGGGACCTCCTACGAGCAGTACTTC	CSVGTSGTSYEQYF
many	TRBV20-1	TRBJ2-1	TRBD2	TGCAGTGCTAGCGAGTGGGTAGCGGGAGGGCTCGATGAGCAGTTCTTC	CSASEWVAGGLDEQFF
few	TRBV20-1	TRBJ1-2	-	TGCAGTGCCCGGGACGGCTATGGCTACACCTTC	CSARDGYGYTF